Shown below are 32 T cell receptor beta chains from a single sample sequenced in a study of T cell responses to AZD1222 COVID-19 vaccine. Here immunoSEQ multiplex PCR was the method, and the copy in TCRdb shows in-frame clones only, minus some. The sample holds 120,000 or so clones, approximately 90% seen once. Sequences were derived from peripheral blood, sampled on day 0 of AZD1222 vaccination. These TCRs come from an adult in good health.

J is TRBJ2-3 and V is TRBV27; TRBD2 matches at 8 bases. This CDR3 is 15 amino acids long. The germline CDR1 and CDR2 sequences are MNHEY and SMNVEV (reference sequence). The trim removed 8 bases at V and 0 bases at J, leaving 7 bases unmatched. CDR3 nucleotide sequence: TGTGCCAGCGGTCTGGCGGGAGGTAGCACAGATACGCAGTATTTT. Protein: CASGLAGGSTDTQYF.

CDR3 residues: CAISESAGQNTEAFF. In DNA form, the CDR3 reads TGTGCCATCAGTGAGTCGGCAGGGCAGAACACTGAAGCTTTCTTT. The chain joins TRBV10-3 to TRBJ1-1, with a weak D call TRBD1 (5 bases). Germline assignment: CDR1 ENHRY and CDR2 SYGVKD. V lost 0 bases, J lost 1 base, and 9 bases lay in between. The CDR3 length is 15 residues.

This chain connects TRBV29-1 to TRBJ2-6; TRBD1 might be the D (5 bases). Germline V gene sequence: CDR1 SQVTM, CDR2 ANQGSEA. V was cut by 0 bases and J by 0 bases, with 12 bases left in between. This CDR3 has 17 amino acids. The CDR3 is CSVEERGSLSGANVLTF. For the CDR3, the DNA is TGCAGCGTTGAAGAAAGGGGCAGCCTCTCTGGGGCCAACGTCCTGACTTTC.

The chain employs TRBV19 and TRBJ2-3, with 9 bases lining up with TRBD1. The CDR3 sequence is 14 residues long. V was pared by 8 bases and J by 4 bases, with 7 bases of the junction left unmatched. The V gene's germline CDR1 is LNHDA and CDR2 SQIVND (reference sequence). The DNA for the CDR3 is TGTGCCAGTGGGGGACAGGGCACGGCAGATACGCAGTATTTT. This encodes CASGGQGTADTQYF.

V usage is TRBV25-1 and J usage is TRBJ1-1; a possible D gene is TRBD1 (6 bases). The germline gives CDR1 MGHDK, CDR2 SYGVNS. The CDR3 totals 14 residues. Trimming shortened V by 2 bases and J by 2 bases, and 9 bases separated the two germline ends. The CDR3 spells CASSEQQGNTEAFF. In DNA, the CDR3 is TGTGCCAGCAGTGAACAACAGGGAAACACTGAAGCTTTCTTT.

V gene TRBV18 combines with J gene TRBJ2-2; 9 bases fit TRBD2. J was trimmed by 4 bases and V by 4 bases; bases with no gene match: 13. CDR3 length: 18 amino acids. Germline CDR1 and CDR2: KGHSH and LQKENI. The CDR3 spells CASSLRAVAGVSTGELFF. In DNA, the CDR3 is TGTGCCAGCTCACTACGGGCAGTAGCGGGAGTGTCCACCGGGGAGCTGTTTTTT.

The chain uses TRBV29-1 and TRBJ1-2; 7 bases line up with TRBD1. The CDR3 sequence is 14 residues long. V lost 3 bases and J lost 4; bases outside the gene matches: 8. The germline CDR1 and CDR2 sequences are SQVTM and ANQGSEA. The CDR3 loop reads CSVEGGGQVYGYTF. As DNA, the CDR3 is TGCAGCGTTGAGGGTGGTGGACAGGTCTATGGCTACACCTTC.

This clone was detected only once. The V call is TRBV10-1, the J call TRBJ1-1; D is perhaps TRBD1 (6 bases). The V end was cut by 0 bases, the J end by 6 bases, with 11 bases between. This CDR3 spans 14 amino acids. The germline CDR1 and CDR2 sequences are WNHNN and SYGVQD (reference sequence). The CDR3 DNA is TGCGCCAGCAGTGAGTCGAGGGGGACCGCTGAAGCTTTCTTT. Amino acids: CASSESRGTAEAFF.

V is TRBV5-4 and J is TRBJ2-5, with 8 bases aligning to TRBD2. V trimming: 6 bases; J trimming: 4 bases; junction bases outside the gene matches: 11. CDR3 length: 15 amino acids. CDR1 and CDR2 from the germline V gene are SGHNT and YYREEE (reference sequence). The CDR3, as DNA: TGTGCCAGCACCCCCGGGGGGGGTTCCCTAGAGACCCAGTACTTC. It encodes CASTPGGGSLETQYF.

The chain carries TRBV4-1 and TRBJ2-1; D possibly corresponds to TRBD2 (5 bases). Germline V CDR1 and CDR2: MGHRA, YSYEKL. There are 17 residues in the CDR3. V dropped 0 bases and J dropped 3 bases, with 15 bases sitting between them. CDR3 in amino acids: CASSQDGLGDYYNEQFF. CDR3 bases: TGCGCCAGCAGCCAAGACGGACTTGGGGATTACTACAATGAGCAGTTCTTC.

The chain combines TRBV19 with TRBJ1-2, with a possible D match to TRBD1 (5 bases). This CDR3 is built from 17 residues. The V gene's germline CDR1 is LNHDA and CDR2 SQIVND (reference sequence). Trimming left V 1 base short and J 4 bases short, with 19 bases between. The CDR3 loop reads CASSIASGPGGSYGYTF. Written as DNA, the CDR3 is TGTGCCAGTAGTATAGCCTCGGGGCCCGGAGGGAGCTATGGCTACACCTTC.

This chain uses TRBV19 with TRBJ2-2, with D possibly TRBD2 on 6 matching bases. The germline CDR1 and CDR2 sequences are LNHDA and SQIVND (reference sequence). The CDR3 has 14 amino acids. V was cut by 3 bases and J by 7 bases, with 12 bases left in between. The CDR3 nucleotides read TGTGCCAGTAGTATTACGGAGGGGAGCGGGGAGCTGTTTTTT. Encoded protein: CASSITEGSGELFF.

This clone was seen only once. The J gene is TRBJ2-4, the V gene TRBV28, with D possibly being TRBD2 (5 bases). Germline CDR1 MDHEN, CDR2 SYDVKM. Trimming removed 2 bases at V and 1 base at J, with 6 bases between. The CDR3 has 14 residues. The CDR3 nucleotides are TGTGCCAGCAGTTTAGGGGAGGCCAAAAACATTCAGTACTTC. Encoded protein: CASSLGEAKNIQYF.

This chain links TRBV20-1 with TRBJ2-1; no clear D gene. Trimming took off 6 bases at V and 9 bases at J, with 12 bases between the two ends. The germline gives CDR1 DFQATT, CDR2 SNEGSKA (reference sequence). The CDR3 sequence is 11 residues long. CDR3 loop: CSALHGGEQFF. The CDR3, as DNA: TGCAGTGCCCTGCACGGCGGTGAGCAGTTCTTC.

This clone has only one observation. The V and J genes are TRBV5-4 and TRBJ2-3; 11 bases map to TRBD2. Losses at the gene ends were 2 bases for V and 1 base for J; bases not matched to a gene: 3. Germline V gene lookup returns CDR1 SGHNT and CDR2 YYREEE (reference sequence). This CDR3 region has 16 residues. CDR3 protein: CASSFTSGSGTDTQYF. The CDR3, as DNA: TGTGCCAGCAGCTTCACTAGCGGGAGTGGCACAGATACGCAGTATTTT.

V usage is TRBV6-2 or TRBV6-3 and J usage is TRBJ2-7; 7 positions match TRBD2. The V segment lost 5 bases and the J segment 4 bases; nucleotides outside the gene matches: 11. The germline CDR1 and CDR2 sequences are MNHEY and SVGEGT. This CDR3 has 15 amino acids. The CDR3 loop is CASSQLARSLYEQYF. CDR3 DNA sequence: TGTGCCAGCAGTCAACTAGCGCGAAGCCTATACGAGCAGTACTTC.

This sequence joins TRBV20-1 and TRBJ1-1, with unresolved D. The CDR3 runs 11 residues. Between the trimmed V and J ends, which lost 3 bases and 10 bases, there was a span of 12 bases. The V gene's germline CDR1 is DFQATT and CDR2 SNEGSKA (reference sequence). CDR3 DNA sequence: TGCAGTGCTAGTTCCCCGTGGGGAGCTTTCTTT. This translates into CSASSPWGAFF.

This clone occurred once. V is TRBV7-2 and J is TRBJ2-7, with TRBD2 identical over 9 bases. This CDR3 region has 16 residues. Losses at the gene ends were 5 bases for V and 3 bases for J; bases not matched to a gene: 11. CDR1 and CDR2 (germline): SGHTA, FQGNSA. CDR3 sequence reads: CASSGRGLAGHYEQYF. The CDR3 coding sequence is TGTGCCAGCAGCGGGAGGGGGCTAGCGGGACACTACGAGCAGTACTTC.

CDR3 loop: CASSVATSYNEQFF. Written as DNA, the CDR3 is TGTGCCAGCAGCGTAGCGACGTCCTACAATGAGCAGTTCTTC. The V and J genes are TRBV9 and TRBJ2-1; D not resolved. This CDR3 spans 14 amino acids. With 0 bases removed from V and 1 base from J, the gap between germline ends came to 5 bases. Germline V lookup: CDR1 SGDLS, CDR2 YYNGEE.

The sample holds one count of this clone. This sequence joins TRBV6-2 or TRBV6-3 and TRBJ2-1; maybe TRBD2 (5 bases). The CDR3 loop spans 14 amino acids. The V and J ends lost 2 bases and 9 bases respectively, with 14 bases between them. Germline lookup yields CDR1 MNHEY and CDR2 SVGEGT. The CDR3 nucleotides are TGTGCCAGCAGTTACCTTGAGGGCTCCAGTGAGCAGTTCTTC. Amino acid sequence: CASSYLEGSSEQFF.

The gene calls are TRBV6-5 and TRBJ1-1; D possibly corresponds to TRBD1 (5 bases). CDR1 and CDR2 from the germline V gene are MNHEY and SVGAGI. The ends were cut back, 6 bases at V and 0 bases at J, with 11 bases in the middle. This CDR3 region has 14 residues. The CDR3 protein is CASRREGMNTEAFF. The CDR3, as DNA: TGTGCCAGCAGACGGGAGGGGATGAACACTGAAGCTTTCTTT.

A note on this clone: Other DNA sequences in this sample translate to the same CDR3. The CDR3 spells CASSEARGEKETQYF. The CDR3 nucleotides read TGTGCCAGCAGTGAAGCGCGGGGGGAGAAAGAGACCCAGTACTTC. The V call is TRBV2, the J call TRBJ2-5; TRBD2 agrees at 8 bases. The length of the CDR3 is 15 residues. Germline values: CDR1 SNHLY, CDR2 FYNNEI. V was clipped by 0 bases and J by 3 bases; unmatched bases: 3.

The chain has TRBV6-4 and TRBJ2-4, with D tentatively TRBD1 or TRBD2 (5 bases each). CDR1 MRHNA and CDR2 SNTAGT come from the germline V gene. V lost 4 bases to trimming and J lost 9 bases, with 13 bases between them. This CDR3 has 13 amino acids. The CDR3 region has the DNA TGTGCCAGCAGTGCTTTTGAGGGGAGCATTCAGTACTTC. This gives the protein CASSAFEGSIQYF.

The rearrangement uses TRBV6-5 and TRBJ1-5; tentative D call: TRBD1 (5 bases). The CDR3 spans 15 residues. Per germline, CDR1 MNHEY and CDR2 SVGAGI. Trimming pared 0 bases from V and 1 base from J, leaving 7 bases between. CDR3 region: CASSYSRGSNQPQHF. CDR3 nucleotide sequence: TGTGCCAGCAGTTACTCTCGGGGGAGCAATCAGCCCCAGCATTTT.

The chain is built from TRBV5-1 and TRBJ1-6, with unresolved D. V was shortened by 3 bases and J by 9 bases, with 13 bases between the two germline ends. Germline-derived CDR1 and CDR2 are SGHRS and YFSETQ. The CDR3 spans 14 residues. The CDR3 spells CASSSPEGASPLHF. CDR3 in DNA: TGCGCCAGCAGCTCCCCCGAGGGAGCTTCACCCCTCCACTTT.

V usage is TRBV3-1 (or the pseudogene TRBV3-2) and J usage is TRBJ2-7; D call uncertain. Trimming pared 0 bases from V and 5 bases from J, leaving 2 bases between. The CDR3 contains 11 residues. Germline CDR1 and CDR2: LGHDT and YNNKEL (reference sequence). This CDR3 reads CASSQDHEQYF. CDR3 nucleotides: TGTGCCAGCAGCCAAGATCACGAGCAGTACTTC.

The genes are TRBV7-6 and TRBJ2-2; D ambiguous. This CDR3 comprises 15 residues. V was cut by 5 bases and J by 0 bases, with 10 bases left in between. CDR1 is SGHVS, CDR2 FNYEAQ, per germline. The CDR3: CASSPQTANTGELFF. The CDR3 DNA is TGTGCCAGCAGCCCCCAGACGGCGAACACCGGGGAGCTGTTTTTT.

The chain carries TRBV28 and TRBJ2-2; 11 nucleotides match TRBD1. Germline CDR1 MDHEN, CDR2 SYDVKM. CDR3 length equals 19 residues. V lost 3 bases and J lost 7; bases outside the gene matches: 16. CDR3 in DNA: TGTGCCAGCAGTTTGCCGATGGGTAGAGGACAGGGGGCTTACGGGGAGCTGTTTTTT. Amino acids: CASSLPMGRGQGAYGELFF.

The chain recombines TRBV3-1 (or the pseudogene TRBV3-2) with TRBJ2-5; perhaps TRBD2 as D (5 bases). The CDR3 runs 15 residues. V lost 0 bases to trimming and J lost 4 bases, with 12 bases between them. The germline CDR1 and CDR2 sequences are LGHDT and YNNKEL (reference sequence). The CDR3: CASSQEIEAGETQYF. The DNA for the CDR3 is TGTGCCAGCAGCCAAGAAATTGAGGCGGGAGAGACCCAGTACTTC.

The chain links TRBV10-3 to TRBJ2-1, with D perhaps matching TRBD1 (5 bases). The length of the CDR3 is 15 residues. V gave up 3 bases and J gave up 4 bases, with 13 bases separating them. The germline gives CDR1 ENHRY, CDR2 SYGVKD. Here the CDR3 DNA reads TGTGCCATCAGTGATCCAGGGAACCCTTACAATGAGCAGTTCTTC. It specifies CAISDPGNPYNEQFF.

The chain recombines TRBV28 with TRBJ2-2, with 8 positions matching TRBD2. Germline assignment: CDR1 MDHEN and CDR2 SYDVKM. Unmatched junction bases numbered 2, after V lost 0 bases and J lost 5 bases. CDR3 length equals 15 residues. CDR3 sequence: CASSLWASGTGELFF. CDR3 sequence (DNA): TGTGCCAGCAGTTTATGGGCTAGCGGGACCGGGGAGCTGTTTTTT.

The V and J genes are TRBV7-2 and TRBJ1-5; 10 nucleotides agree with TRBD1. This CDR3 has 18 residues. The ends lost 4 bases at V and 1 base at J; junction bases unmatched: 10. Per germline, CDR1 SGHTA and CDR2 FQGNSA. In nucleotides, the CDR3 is TGTGCCAGCAGCTCAAACCCGGGACAGGGGACAAGCAATCAGCCCCAGCATTTT. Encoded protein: CASSSNPGQGTSNQPQHF.